The clone carrying this TCR beta chain was observed a single time. In the original workflow: How many nucleated cells were present was estimated from reference gene primer amplification. The method was immunoSEQ multiplex PCR; TCRdb's version includes in-frame clones alone and lacks a portion of them. For V, J and clone size, that table is used; D and trimming come from the DNA. This repertoire shows 350,000 to 450,000 clones, more than 80% found once; its top ten account for 0.95% to 1.5%. These data belong to a study of blood T cell repertoires in COVID-19. Study-level background: Samples taken during acute and convalescent COVID-19 were collected in the United States, Italy and Spain. PBMCs, B-cell-depleted T cells, or T cells provided the cDNA or gDNA that made up the material.

The sequenced material came from peripheral blood. This clonotype was obtained from a man in his forties with acute or convalescent COVID-19.

The CDR3: CATSWAGGSNTEAFF. The CDR3 coding sequence is TGTGCCACCAGCTGGGCAGGGGGCTCGAACACTGAAGCTTTCTTT. The chain joins TRBV15 to TRBJ1-1; 8 bases align to TRBD1. V trimming: 5 bases; J trimming: 1 base; junction bases outside the gene matches: 6. Germline CDR1 reads LNHNV; CDR2 reads YYDKDF (reference sequence). CDR3 length equals 15 residues.